This TCR beta chain was identified during a study of T-cell reconstitution after alpha-beta-depleted transplantation in children. This clonotype appeared a few times. Unique molecular identifiers were used to barcode this TCRbeta library. Using its own MiXCR run on the PCR reads, TCRdb lists one record per CDR3 protein. The top ten clones hold about 9.5% of a sample with roughly 300,000 distinct CDR3 sequences, 9.9% of them seen once. This material consisted of PBMCs from the stem cell graft donor, taken from the stem cell graft. The clonotype originates from a human donor who donated a stem cell graft to a child with SCID.

This CDR3 is CASSFRGYHEQFF. The CDR3 nucleotides are TGTGCCAGCAGTTTCCGCGGTTACCATGAGCAGTTCTTC. V and J are TRBV27 and TRBJ2-1, with unresolved D. The CDR3 runs to 13 residues. Per germline, CDR1 MNHEY and CDR2 SMNVEV (reference sequence). Trimming cost V 3 bases and J 8 bases, with 11 bases left between them.